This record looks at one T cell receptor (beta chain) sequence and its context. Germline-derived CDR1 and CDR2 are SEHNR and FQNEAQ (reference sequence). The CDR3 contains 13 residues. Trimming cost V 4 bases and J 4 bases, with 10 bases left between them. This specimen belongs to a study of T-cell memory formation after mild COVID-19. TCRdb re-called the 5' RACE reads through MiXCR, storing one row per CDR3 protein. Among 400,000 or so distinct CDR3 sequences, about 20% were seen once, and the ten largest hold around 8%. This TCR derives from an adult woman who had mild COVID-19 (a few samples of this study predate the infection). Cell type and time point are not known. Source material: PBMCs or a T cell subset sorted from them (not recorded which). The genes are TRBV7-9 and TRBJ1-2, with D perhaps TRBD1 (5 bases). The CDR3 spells CASSSQGPYGYTF. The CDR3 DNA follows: TGTGCCAGCAGCTCCCAGGGACCCTATGGCTACACCTTC. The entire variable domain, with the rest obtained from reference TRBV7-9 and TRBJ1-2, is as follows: DTGVSQNPRHKITKRGQNVTFRCDPISEHNRLYWYRQTLGQGPEFLTYFQNEAQLEKSRLLSDRFSAERPKGSFSTLEIQRTEQGDSAMYLCASSSQGPYGYTFGSGTRLTVV.